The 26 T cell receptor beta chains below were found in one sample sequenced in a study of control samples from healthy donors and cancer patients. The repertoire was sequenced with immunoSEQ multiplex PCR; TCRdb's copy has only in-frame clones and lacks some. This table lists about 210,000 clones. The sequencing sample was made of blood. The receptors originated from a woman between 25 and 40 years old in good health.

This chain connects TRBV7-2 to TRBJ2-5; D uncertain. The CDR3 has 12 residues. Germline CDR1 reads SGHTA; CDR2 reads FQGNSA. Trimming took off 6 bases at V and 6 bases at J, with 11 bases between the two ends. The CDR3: CASRVPGKTQYF. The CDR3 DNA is TGTGCCAGCAGAGTACCTGGGAAGACCCAGTACTTC.

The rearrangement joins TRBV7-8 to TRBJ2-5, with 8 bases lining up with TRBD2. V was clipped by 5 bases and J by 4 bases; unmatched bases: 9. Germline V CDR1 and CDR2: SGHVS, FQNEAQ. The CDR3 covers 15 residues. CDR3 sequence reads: CASSTRAGVRETQYF. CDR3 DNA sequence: TGTGCCAGCAGCACCCGAGCGGGGGTACGAGAGACCCAGTACTTC.

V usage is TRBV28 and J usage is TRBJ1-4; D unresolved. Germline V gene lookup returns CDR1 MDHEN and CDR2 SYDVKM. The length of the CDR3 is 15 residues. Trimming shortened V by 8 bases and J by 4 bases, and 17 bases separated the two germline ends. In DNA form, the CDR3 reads TGTGCCAGCGGAAGGCGGATACCTAATAATGAAAAACTGTTTTTT. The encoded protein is CASGRRIPNNEKLFF.

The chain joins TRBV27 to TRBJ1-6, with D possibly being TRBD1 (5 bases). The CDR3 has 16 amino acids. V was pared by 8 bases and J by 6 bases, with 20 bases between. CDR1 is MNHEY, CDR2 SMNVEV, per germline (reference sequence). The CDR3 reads CASRQSGPAFNSPLHF. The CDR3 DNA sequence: TGTGCCAGCCGCCAATCGGGGCCAGCCTTTAATTCACCCCTCCACTTT.

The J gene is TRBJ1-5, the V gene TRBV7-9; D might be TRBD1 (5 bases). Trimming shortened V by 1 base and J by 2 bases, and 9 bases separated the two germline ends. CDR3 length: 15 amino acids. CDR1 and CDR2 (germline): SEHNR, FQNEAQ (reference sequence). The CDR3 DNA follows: TGTGCCAGCAGCTTAGGCGACAGTGGCAATCAGCCCCAGCATTTT. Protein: CASSLGDSGNQPQHF.

In DNA, the CDR3 is TGTGCCAGCAGTTCGGCCCAAGGGACAGCTAACTATGGCTACACCTTC. Amino acids: CASSSAQGTANYGYTF. The chain joins TRBV28 to TRBJ1-2; 7 bases align to TRBD1. Looked up from germline, CDR1 is MDHEN and CDR2 is SYDVKM. CDR3 length: 16 residues. V lost 4 bases, J lost 0 bases, and 8 bases stayed unmatched.

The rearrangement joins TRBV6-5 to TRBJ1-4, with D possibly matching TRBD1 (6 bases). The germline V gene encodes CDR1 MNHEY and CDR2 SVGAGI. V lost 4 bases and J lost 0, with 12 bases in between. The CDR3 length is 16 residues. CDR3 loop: CASSSGALTTNEKLFF. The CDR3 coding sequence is TGTGCCAGCAGTTCGGGGGCCCTCACAACTAATGAAAAACTGTTTTTT.

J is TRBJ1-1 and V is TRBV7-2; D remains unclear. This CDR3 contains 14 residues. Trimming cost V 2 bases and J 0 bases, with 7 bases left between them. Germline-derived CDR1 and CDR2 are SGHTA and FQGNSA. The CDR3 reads CASSLMALNTEAFF. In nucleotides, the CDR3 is TGTGCCAGCAGCTTAATGGCTCTGAACACTGAAGCTTTCTTT.

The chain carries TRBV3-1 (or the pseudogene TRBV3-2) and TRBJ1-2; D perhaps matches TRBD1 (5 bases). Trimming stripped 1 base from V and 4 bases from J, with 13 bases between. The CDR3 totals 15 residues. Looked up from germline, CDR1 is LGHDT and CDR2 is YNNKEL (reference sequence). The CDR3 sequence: CASSQVGAQGYGYTF. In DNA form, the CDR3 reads TGTGCCAGCAGCCAAGTCGGTGCGCAGGGCTATGGCTACACCTTC.

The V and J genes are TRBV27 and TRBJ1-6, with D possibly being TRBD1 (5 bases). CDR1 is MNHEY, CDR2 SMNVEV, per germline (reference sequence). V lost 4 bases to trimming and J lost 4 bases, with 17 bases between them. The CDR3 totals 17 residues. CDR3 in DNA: TGTGCCAGCAGTTATTCGGGGGTTAAGGCTTATAATTCACCCCTCCACTTT. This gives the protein CASSYSGVKAYNSPLHF.

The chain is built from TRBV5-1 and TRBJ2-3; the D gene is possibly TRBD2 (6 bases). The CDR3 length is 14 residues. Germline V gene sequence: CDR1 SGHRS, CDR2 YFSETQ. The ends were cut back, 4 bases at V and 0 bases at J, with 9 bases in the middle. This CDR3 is CASSPGLSTDTQYF. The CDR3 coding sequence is TGCGCCAGCAGCCCGGGACTCAGCACAGATACGCAGTATTTT. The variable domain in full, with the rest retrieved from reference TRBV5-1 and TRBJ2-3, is KAGVTQTPRYLIKTRGQQVTLSCSPISGHRSVSWYQQTPGQGLQFLFEYFSETQRNKGNFPGRFSGRQFSNSRSEMNVSTLELGDSALYLCASSPGLSTDTQYFGPGTRLTVL.

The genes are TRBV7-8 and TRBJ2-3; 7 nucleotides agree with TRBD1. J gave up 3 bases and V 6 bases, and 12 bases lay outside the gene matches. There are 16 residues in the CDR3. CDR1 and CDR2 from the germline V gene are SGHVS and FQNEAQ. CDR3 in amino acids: CASSLRFRGITDTQYF. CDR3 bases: TGTGCCAGCAGTCTTAGGTTCAGGGGGATTACAGATACGCAGTATTTT. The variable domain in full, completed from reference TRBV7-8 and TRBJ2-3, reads GAGVSQSPRYKVAKRGQDVALRCDPISGHVSLFWYQQALGQGPEFLTYFQNEAQLDKSGLPSDRFFAERPEGSVSTLKIQRTQQEDSAVYLCASSLRFRGITDTQYFGPGTRLTVL.

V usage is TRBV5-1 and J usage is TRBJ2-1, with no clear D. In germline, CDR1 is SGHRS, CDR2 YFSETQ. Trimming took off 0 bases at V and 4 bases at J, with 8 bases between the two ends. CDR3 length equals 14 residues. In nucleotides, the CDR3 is TGCGCCAGCAGCTTGGAATTGTGGTACAATGAGCAGTTCTTC. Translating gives CASSLELWYNEQFF.

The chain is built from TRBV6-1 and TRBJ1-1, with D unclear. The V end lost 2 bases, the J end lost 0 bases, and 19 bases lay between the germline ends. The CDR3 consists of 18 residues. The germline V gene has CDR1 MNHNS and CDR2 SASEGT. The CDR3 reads CASSERVGLVRMNTEAFF. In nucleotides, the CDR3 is TGTGCCAGCAGTGAAAGGGTCGGGCTCGTAAGAATGAACACTGAAGCTTTCTTT.

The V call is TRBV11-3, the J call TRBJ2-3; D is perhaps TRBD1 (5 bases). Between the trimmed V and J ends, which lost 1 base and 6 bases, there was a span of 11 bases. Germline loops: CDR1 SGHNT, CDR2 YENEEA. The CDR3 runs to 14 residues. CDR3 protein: CASSLGQSWDTQYF. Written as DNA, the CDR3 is TGTGCCAGCAGCTTAGGACAGAGCTGGGATACGCAGTATTTT.

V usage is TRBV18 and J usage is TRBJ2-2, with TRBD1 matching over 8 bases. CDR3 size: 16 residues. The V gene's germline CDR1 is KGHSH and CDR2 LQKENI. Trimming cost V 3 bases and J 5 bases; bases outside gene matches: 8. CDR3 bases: TGTGCCAGCTCACCTGTGGACAGGGAGATAACCGGGGAGCTGTTTTTT. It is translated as CASSPVDREITGELFF.

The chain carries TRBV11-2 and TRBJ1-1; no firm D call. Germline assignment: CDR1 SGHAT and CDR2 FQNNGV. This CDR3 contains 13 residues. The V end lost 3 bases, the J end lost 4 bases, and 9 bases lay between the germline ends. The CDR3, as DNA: TGTGCCAGCAGCTTTCAGGAGGGCACTGAAGCTTTCTTT. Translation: CASSFQEGTEAFF. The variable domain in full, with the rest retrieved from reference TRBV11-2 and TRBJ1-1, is EAGVAQSPRYKIIEKRQSVAFWCNPISGHATLYWYQQILGQGPKLLIQFQNNGVVDDSQLPKDRFSAERLKGVDSTLKIQPAKLEDSAVYLCASSFQEGTEAFFGQGTRLTVV.

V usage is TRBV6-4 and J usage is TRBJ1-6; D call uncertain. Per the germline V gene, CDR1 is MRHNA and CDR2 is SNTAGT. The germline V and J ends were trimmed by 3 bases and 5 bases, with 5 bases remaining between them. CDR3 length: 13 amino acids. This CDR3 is CASSDGDNSPLHF. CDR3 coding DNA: TGTGCCAGCAGTGATGGGGATAATTCACCCCTCCACTTT.

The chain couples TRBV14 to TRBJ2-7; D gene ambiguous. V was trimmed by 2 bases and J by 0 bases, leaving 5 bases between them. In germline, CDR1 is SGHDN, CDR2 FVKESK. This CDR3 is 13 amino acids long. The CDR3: CASSQPSSYEQYF. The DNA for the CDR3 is TGTGCCAGCAGCCAACCGAGCTCCTACGAGCAGTACTTC.

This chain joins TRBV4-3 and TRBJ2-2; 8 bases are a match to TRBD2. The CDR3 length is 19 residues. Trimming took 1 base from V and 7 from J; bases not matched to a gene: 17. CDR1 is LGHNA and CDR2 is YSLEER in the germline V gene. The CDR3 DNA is TGCGCCAGCAGCCAAGGTCCAACCCCGGGGGGGCCAAAGGACGGGGAGCTGTTTTTT. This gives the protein CASSQGPTPGGPKDGELFF.

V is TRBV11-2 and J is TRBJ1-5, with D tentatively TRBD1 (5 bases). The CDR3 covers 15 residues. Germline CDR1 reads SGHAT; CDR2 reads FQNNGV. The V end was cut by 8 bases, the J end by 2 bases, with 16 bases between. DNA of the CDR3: TGTGCCAGCGGGGGGACTCCGGCAGGCAATCAGCCCCAGCATTTT. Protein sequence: CASGGTPAGNQPQHF.

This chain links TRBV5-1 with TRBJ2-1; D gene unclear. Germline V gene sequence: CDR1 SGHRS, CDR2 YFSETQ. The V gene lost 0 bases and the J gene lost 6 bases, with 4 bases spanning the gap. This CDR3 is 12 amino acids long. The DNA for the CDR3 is TGCGCCAGCAGCTTGGGGTTCAATGAGCAGTTCTTC. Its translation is CASSLGFNEQFF.

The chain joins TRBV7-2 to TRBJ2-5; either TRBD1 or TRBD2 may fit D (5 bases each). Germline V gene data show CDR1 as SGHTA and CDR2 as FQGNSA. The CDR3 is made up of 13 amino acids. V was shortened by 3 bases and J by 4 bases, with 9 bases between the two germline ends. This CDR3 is CASSFRGAETQYF. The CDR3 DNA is TGTGCCAGCAGCTTTAGAGGGGCAGAGACCCAGTACTTC. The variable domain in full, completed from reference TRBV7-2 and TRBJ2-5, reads GAGVSQSPSNKVTEKGKDVELRCDPISGHTALYWYRQSLGQGLEFLIYFQGNSAPDKSGLPSDRFSAERTGGSVSTLTIQRTQQEDSAVYLCASSFRGAETQYFGPGTRLLVL.

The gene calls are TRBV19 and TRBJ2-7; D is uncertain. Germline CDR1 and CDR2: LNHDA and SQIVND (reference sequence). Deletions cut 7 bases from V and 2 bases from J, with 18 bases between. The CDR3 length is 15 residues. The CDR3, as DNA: TGTGCCAGTACCCTCAACCAAAACTCACCCTACGAGCAGTACTTC. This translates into CASTLNQNSPYEQYF. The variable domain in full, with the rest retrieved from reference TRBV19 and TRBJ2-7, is DGGITQSPKYLFRKEGQNVTLSCEQNLNHDAMYWYRQDPGQGLRLIYYSQIVNDFQKGDIAEGYSVSREKKESFPLTVTSAQKNPTAFYLCASTLNQNSPYEQYFGPGTRLTVT.

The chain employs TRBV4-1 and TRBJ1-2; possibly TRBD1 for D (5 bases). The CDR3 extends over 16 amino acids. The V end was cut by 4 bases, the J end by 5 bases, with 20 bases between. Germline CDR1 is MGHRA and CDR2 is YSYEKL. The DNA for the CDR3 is TGCGCCAGCAGCCTTGACAGATTTGGAGACCTGTATGGCTACACCTTC. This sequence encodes CASSLDRFGDLYGYTF.

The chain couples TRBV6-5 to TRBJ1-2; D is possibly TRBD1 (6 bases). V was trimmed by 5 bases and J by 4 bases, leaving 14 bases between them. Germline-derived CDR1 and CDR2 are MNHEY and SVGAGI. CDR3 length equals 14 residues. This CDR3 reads CASSMGGAGYGYTF. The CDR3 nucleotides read TGTGCCAGCAGTATGGGGGGCGCGGGCTATGGCTACACCTTC.